One and the same sample provided the 9 T cell receptor beta chains below, sequenced in a study of OX40 agonist ivuxolimab in advanced cancers. Libraries were prepared by immunoSEQ multiplex PCR; TCRdb keeps only in-frame clonotypes and omits some of them. Among some 100,000 clones listed, around nine tenths were seen once. The material sequenced was CD4+ or CD8+ T cells sorted from blood, taken in a trial of the OX40 agonist ivuxolimab. The receptor source for this set is an adult with an advanced solid tumor such as melanoma, head and neck, liver or kidney cancer.

The chain carries TRBV7-2 and TRBJ1-3; no clear D. The length of the CDR3 is 12 residues. Trimming took off 4 bases at V and 7 bases at J, with 8 bases between the two ends. The germline CDR1 and CDR2 sequences are SGHTA and FQGNSA. CDR3: CASSSWYNTIYF. The CDR3 nucleotides are TGTGCCAGCAGCTCCTGGTATAACACCATATATTTT.

This sequence joins TRBV6-5 and TRBJ1-3, with 8 bases identical to TRBD1. Germline V lookup: CDR1 MNHEY, CDR2 SVGAGI. CDR3 length: 14 residues. After removal of 6 bases from V and 3 bases from J, the junction contained 4 bases not matched to a gene. The chain's CDR3 is CASRAGGVGNTIYF. The CDR3 nucleotides read TGTGCCAGCAGAGCAGGGGGCGTTGGAAACACCATATATTTT.

The V call is TRBV10-3, the J call TRBJ1-2, with 8 bases matching TRBD1. The junction had 4 bases not matched to a gene; V was cut back by 7 bases and J by 3 bases. Germline CDR1 and CDR2: ENHRY and SYGVKD. The CDR3 totals 13 residues. CDR3 DNA sequence: TGTGCCATCACCATGGACAGGGACTATGGCTACACCTTC. This codes for CAITMDRDYGYTF.

A word on this clone: Different DNA sequences within this sample yield the same CDR3. The V and J genes are TRBV11-2 and TRBJ2-7, with 7 bases lining up with TRBD1. The CDR3 length is 14 residues. Trimming removed 5 bases from V and 3 bases from J; junction bases left unmatched: 7. The germline V gene has CDR1 SGHAT and CDR2 FQNNGV. CDR3 sequence reads: CASSNRGPGYEQYF. The CDR3 nucleotides are TGTGCCAGCAGCAATAGGGGGCCCGGCTACGAGCAGTACTTC.

The J gene is TRBJ1-4, the V gene TRBV28; 10 bases line up with TRBD1. Germline CDR1 reads MDHEN; CDR2 reads SYDVKM. V shed 5 bases, J shed 7 bases, and the junction held 7 bases outside the gene matches. The length of the CDR3 is 15 residues. This CDR3 reads CASSPQTGGREKLFF. The DNA for the CDR3 is TGTGCCAGCAGTCCACAGACAGGGGGCCGTGAAAAACTGTTTTTT.

The chain joins TRBV5-1 to TRBJ2-1; 11 bases map to TRBD2. Germline loops: CDR1 SGHRS, CDR2 YFSETQ. There are 15 residues in the CDR3. V lost 1 base and J lost 8; bases outside the gene matches: 5. The CDR3 bases are TGCGCCAGCAGCTTGATAGCGGGAGGGACGCATGAGCAGTTCTTC. This gives the protein CASSLIAGGTHEQFF.

The J gene is TRBJ2-5, the V gene TRBV5-1; TRBD1 aligns across 9 bases. This CDR3 has 16 residues. Germline V lookup: CDR1 SGHRS, CDR2 YFSETQ. The J segment lost 1 base and the V segment lost 0 bases, leaving 4 bases of the junction unmatched. The CDR3 is CASSLGTGGSQETQYF. The DNA for the CDR3 is TGCGCCAGCAGCTTGGGAACAGGGGGCAGCCAAGAGACCCAGTACTTC.

This chain links TRBV6-1 with TRBJ1-2; possibly TRBD1 for D (6 bases). Germline CDR1 is MNHNS and CDR2 is SASEGT. This CDR3 comprises 15 residues. V was pared by 8 bases and J by 3 bases, with 19 bases between. This CDR3 is CASGGLTLGDYGYTF. The CDR3 region has the DNA TGTGCCAGCGGGGGGCTGACCTTGGGTGACTATGGCTACACCTTC.

This clone came up a few times. The rearrangement uses TRBV19 and TRBJ2-7; D is ambiguous. CDR1 and CDR2 (germline): LNHDA, SQIVND (reference sequence). This CDR3 has 11 residues. V was shortened by 5 bases and J by 9 bases, with 11 bases between the two germline ends. The CDR3 protein is CASSSPLRQYF. The CDR3 DNA sequence: TGTGCCAGTAGTTCCCCTCTGCGGCAGTACTTC.